Listed below are T cell receptor beta chains from one sample, sequenced in a study of CXCR3-negative and CXCR3-positive naive CD8 T cells. From the 5' RACE reads, TCRdb lists one entry per CDR3 protein and no DNA. The sample totals 49,000 or so distinct CDR3 sequences; its top ten clones hold roughly 0.59%. Sequencing used naive CXCR3+ CD8+ T cells from blood. The receptors were sampled from a human donor in good health. Some clones in this sample may be carry-over from other donors' samples. Both conserved end residues are part of each CDR3.

v_call	j_call	cdr3_aa
TRBV29-1	TRBJ1-1	CSVEQGFTEAFF
TRBV12-3/TRBV12-4	TRBJ1-6	CASSTNLGAESPLHF
TRBV27	TRBJ1-1	CASSLTDRNTEAFF
TRBV9	TRBJ2-3	CASSASARTDPTDTQYF
TRBV24-1	TRBJ2-2	CATPGAGGSGELFF
TRBV28	TRBJ1-1	CASSLINLNTEAFF
TRBV12-3/TRBV12-4	TRBJ1-1	CASSFTGGTEAFF
TRBV29-1	TRBJ1-2	CSGTGQGSTNYGYTF
TRBV4-1	TRBJ2-1	CASSRPSPYNEQFF
TRBV4-2	TRBJ2-2	CASSQLAGDTGELFF
TRBV7-7	TRBJ2-2	CASSLAGGGTGELFF
TRBV15	TRBJ1-3	CATRIRSGNTIYF
TRBV28	TRBJ2-2	CASSFGGRAGELFF
TRBV28	TRBJ2-1	CASSPVESAGSEQFF
TRBV7-2	TRBJ2-5	CASSLGGGNQETQYF
TRBV4-2	TRBJ2-1	CASSRTSGGANEQFF
TRBV4-3	TRBJ2-1	CASSQDPSGGDEQFF
TRBV6-6	TRBJ2-2	CASCTYPGTGELFF
TRBV12-3/TRBV12-4	TRBJ2-1	CASSRIGLAGASEQFF
TRBV4-2	TRBJ1-5	CASSQVGINQPQHF
TRBV28	TRBJ1-1	CASSPGTEAMNTEAFF
TRBV20-1	TRBJ2-2	CSASALAGAYTGELFF
TRBV29-1	TRBJ1-1	CSVGQIINTEAFF
TRBV2	TRBJ2-1	CASIKSTPLRYNEQFF
TRBV5-6	TRBJ2-1	CASSDLSGTGGYNEQFF
TRBV24-1	TRBJ2-3	CATSDRTSGDTDTQYF
TRBV7-2	TRBJ2-7	CASSPGPSYEQYF
TRBV21-1	TRBJ2-7	CASSKSHREYEQYF
TRBV7-9	TRBJ2-1	CASSGALAGDSYNEQFF
TRBV5-6	TRBJ2-1	CASSLAYEQFF
TRBV29-1	TRBJ2-7	CSVEEALNSYEQYF
TRBV10-1	TRBJ2-3	CASSDKASLGDTQYF
TRBV20-1	TRBJ1-1	CSAIPAQPVTEAFF
TRBV12-3/TRBV12-4	TRBJ2-1	CASSTGLAGNEQFF
TRBV29-1	TRBJ2-7	CSVQVLAGTEQYF
TRBV10-3	TRBJ2-7	CAISAGQILEQYF
TRBV29-1	TRBJ2-3	CSVISGSTDTQYF
TRBV7-6	TRBJ1-1	CASQAEFLMNTEAFF
TRBV6-6	TRBJ2-2	CASSSAGGLEELFF
TRBV7-3	TRBJ2-3	CASSLTRGGLTDTQYF
TRBV12-3/TRBV12-4	TRBJ2-7	CASVGAGPSYEQYF
TRBV5-1	TRBJ2-7	CASSYGDTYEQYF
TRBV28	TRBJ2-7	CASSYGGRSYEQYF
TRBV29-1	TRBJ2-3	CSVDGTSGVSDTQYF
TRBV7-9	TRBJ2-3	CASSLGQGVADTQYF
TRBV7-3	TRBJ1-1	CASSPRQGEAFF
TRBV12-3/TRBV12-4	TRBJ2-3	CASSNSGGGADTQYF
TRBV15	TRBJ2-7	CATSREAGLSYEQYF